The next 10 T cell receptor beta chains were all read from a single sample in a study of T cell responses to AZD1222 COVID-19 vaccine. Only in-frame clones appear in the TCRdb table, and some are missing; sequencing was by immunoSEQ multiplex PCR. Found here are 100,000 to 150,000 clones, approximately 92% of them singletons; the top ten hold 0.9% to 1.3%. Here the sequenced sample was peripheral blood, taken 28 days after the second AZD1222 dose. These receptors originate from an adult who received the AZD1222 COVID-19 vaccine.

The chain uses TRBV18 and TRBJ1-2; D gene uncertain. V dropped 4 bases and J dropped 0 bases, with 12 bases sitting between them. Looked up from germline, CDR1 is KGHSH and CDR2 is LQKENI. The CDR3 is 15 amino acids. This CDR3 is CASSRGNSANYGYTF. Here the CDR3 DNA reads TGTGCCAGCTCACGAGGAAACAGCGCTAACTATGGCTACACCTTC.

The rearrangement links TRBV19 to TRBJ1-1; D might be TRBD1 (5 bases). In germline, CDR1 is LNHDA, CDR2 SQIVND (reference sequence). Between the trimmed V and J ends, which lost 3 bases and 9 bases, there was a span of 17 bases. The CDR3 is 14 residues long. CDR3 residues: CASSIRRGSEKAFF. CDR3 in DNA: TGTGCCAGTAGTATTAGGCGGGGGTCGGAAAAAGCTTTCTTT.

In this sample, this clone turned up a few times. The CDR3 DNA reads as TGTGCCAGCTCACCCTGGACAGGGGATGGCTACACCTTC. The encoded protein is CASSPWTGDGYTF. The chain carries TRBV18 and TRBJ1-2, with 9 bases aligning to TRBD1. This CDR3 region has 13 residues. Germline V gene lookup returns CDR1 KGHSH and CDR2 LQKENI. The ends lost 3 bases at V and 6 bases at J; junction bases unmatched: 2.

The chain employs TRBV7-3 and TRBJ2-2; 10 nucleotides agree with TRBD2. V lost 1 base and J lost 6; bases outside the gene matches: 5. Germline CDR1 is SGHTA and CDR2 is FQGTGA. This CDR3 is 16 amino acids long. The CDR3 loop reads CASSLMGLASSGELFF. In nucleotides, the CDR3 is TGTGCCAGCAGCTTAATGGGACTAGCGTCGTCCGGGGAGCTGTTTTTT. Looking up the rest from reference TRBV7-3 and TRBJ2-2 gives the full variable domain: GAGVSQTPSNKVTEKGKYVELRCDPISGHTALYWYRQSLGQGPEFLIYFQGTGAADDSGLPNDRFFAVRPEGSVSTLKIQRTERGDSAVYLCASSLMGLASSGELFFGEGSRLTVL.

The V and J genes are TRBV14 and TRBJ2-2; unclear D gene. Trimming shortened V by 5 bases and J by 4 bases, and 8 bases separated the two germline ends. This CDR3 contains 13 residues. Germline CDR1 reads SGHDN; CDR2 reads FVKESK. CDR3: CASSKGFTGELFF. CDR3 nucleotide sequence: TGTGCCAGCAGCAAGGGCTTCACCGGGGAGCTGTTTTTT.

J is TRBJ1-5 and V is TRBV19, with TRBD1 matching 7 bases. This CDR3 region has 15 residues. Trimming took 3 bases from V and 4 from J; bases not matched to a gene: 6. Germline V gives CDR1 LNHDA, CDR2 SQIVND (reference sequence). This chain's CDR3 is CASSMAGGGNQPQHF. DNA of the CDR3: TGTGCCAGTAGTATGGCAGGGGGTGGTAATCAGCCCCAGCATTTT.

The gene calls are TRBV6-4 and TRBJ1-6, with TRBD1 matching 9 bases. The CDR3 runs 15 residues. Unmatched junction bases numbered 9, after V lost 6 bases and J lost 9 bases. CDR1 is MRHNA and CDR2 is SNTAGT in the germline V gene. CDR3 DNA sequence: TGTGCCAGCAGCGAACGGACAGGGGAAGGTTCACCCCTCCACTTT. Translated, it gives CASSERTGEGSPLHF.

The J gene is TRBJ1-1, the V gene TRBV18; 11 nucleotides align to TRBD1. The CDR3 contains 16 residues. CDR1 and CDR2 from the germline V gene are KGHSH and LQKENI. The V gene end was trimmed by 0 bases and the J gene end by 4 bases; junction bases not matched to a gene: 4. DNA for the CDR3: TGTGCCAGCTCACCACCTAGGACAGGGGGCCCCACTGAAGCTTTCTTT. Its translation: CASSPPRTGGPTEAFF.

The V call is TRBV21-1, the J call TRBJ2-1; whether TRBD2, the table's D call, matches the DNA was not checked. TRBV21-1 is labeled a pseudogene. The CDR3 totals 16 residues. In DNA form, the CDR3 reads TGTGCCAGCAGCCTTCGACTAGCGGGAGGATCGAATGAGCAGTTCTTC. It encodes CASSLRLAGGSNEQFF.

DNA of the CDR3: TGTGCCAGCAGTTACCGGCAGACCTCCTATAATTCACCCCTCCACTTT. Its protein product is CASSYRQTSYNSPLHF. This rearrangement joins TRBV6-5 to TRBJ1-6, with D unclear. Germline V lookup: CDR1 MNHEY, CDR2 SVGAGI. This CDR3 is 16 amino acids long. V gave up 2 bases and J gave up 0 bases, with 8 bases separating them.